This entry describes one T cell receptor beta chain. Its target is not known. The CDR3 is made up of 21 amino acids. V shed 0 bases and J 2 bases; nucleotides not matched to a gene: 19. Germline CDR1 MGHRA, CDR2 YSYEKL. This sample is part of a study of T-cell reconstitution after alpha-beta-depleted transplantation in children. The TCRbeta library incorporated unique molecular identifiers. A single record per CDR3 protein comes from TCRdb applying MiXCR to the PCR reads. The table records 500,000 or so distinct CDR3 sequences, 10% to 12% of them present only once. Study-level findings and limits: In patients about two months after transplant, alpha-beta T cells reportedly arose from several hundred expanded graft clones. T-cell numbers and diversity, one year after transplant, stemmed largely from T cells that were newly produced. TCRbeta diversity was high at day 60 in some patients (a result of surviving recipient T cells and thymic progenitors).

Sequences were derived from PBMCs, mostly from graft donor cells, sampled 180 days after TCRalphabeta/CD19-depleted stem cell transplant. The receptor was derived from a female patient between 2 and 10 years old who had a stem cell transplant for aplastic anemia, so the T cells may come from the graft donor. The chain carries TRBV4-1 and TRBJ2-5; the match to TRBD1 covers 9 bases. The CDR3: CASSQESGTGYQDGWQETQYF. Written as DNA, the CDR3 is TGCGCCAGCAGCCAAGAATCTGGGACAGGGTATCAGGATGGATGGCAAGAGACCCAGTACTTC.